A selection of T cell receptor beta chains follows, all from one sample in a study of T cell repertoires in aging, cancer and after chemotherapy. TCRdb independently ran MiXCR on the multiplex PCR reads; one entry per CDR3 protein. The sample yields over 650 distinct CDR3 sequences, more than 15% seen once. The sequenced material came from blood. The receptors derive from a human donor with a blood cancer. CDR3s include the opening cysteine and the closing phenylalanine or tryptophan. D genes are given only for firm matches. Part of the rows lack a size; the others show once, few, many or a class for expanded clones.

v_gene	d_gene	abundance	j_gene	CDR3nt	CDR3aa
TRBV20-1	.	many	TRBJ1-1	TGCAGTGCTAGAGCATCGTGGCCGGCTGAAGCTTTCTTT	CSARASWPAEAFF
TRBV19	TRBD2	.	TRBJ2-3	TGTGCCAGTAGTATCCTTACTAGCGGGGGCACAGATACGCAGTATTTT	CASSILTSGGTDTQYF
TRBV5-8	TRBD2	.	TRBJ2-2	TGTGCCAGCAGCTTTCGTGGACTAGCGGGAGATTACACCGGGGAGCTGTTTTTT	CASSFRGLAGDYTGELFF
TRBV5-1	.	large	TRBJ1-3	TGCGCCAGCAGCTTGGACAGCCGCAGCTCTGGAAACACCATATATTTT	CASSLDSRSSGNTIYF
TRBV19	.	hyperexpanded	TRBJ2-2	TGTGCCAGTAGTATTTTGTCGCGGCACAACACCGGGGAGCTGTTTTTT	CASSILSRHNTGELFF
TRBV6-1	.	large	TRBJ1-4	TGTGCCAGCACCCCGGTTGCCGCAGCTATAACTAATGAAAAACTGTTTTTT	CASTPVAAAITNEKLFF
TRBV11-3	.	medium-sized	TRBJ2-7	TGTGCCAGCAGCTTAGAGTGGTCCGCCGCCTACGAGCAGTACTTC	CASSLEWSAAYEQYF
TRBV9	TRBD1	medium-sized	TRBJ2-7	TGTGCCAGCAGCGTAGGACAGGGCCACGAGCAGTACTTC	CASSVGQGHEQYF
TRBV6-4	.	medium-sized	TRBJ2-2	TGTGCCAGCAGTGACAGGGCTGGAACCGGGGAGCTGTTTTTT	CASSDRAGTGELFF
TRBV7-6	.	large	TRBJ2-1	TGTGCCAGCAGCTTATCACTGTACAATGAGCAGTTCTTC	CASSLSLYNEQFF
TRBV5-1	.	medium-sized	TRBJ2-5	TGCGCCAGCAGCCCCGAACCAGGATATTGGGAGACCCAGTACTTC	CASSPEPGYWETQYF
TRBV6-5	.	large	TRBJ2-7	TGTGCCAGCAGTTACCCAGGGTGGCGGGAGCAGTACTTC	CASSYPGWREQYF
TRBV6-2/TRBV6-3	.	medium-sized	TRBJ2-1	TGTGCCAGCAGCGACTGGACGCGCTCGAATGAGCAGTTCTTC	CASSDWTRSNEQFF
TRBV6-1	.	large	TRBJ1-1	TGTGCCAGCAGTGAAGCGTACGACAGTGAAGCTTTCTTT	CASSEAYDSEAFF
TRBV30	TRBD2	.	TRBJ2-7	TGTGCCTGGAGTACGGGACTAGCGGGAGCCGACGAGCAGTACTTC	CAWSTGLAGADEQYF
TRBV6-4	TRBD1	.	TRBJ2-1	TGTGCCAGCAGTGTTCGGGACAGGGAGGCCGATGAGCAGTTCTTC	CASSVRDREADEQFF
TRBV6-5	TRBD1	large	TRBJ1-1	TGTGCCAGCAGGCCTAGACAGGGAGGGGAAACTGAAGCTTTCTTT	CASRPRQGGETEAFF
TRBV6-1	.	.	TRBJ2-7	TGTGCCAGCAGTGAACTGGGGGAGACATACGAGCAGTACTTC	CASSELGETYEQYF
TRBV6-5	TRBD2	.	TRBJ2-1	TGTGCCAGCAGTTACGGTGCTAGCGGCATCTACAATGAGCAGTTCTTC	CASSYGASGIYNEQFF
TRBV20-1	TRBD1	medium-sized	TRBJ2-1	TGCAGTGCCAAGGGACAGGTGCCCAACAATGAGCAGTTCTTC	CSAKGQVPNNEQFF
TRBV6-6	.	once	TRBJ1-2	TGTGCCAGCAGTTACTCGAGCGGGGCTTATGGCTACACCTTC	CASSYSSGAYGYTF
TRBV6-2/TRBV6-3	TRBD2	large	TRBJ2-5	TGTGCCAGCCGCCTTGGGGGGGTGCAAGAGACCCAGTACTTC	CASRLGGVQETQYF
TRBV12-3/TRBV12-4	TRBD2	.	TRBJ2-3	TGTGCCAGCAGTGGTGGGGGTAGCGGGGGGCGCCCCACAGATACGCAGTATTTT	CASSGGGSGGRPTDTQYF
TRBV24-1	.	large	TRBJ1-2	TGTGCCACCAGTGATGAGCGGGGGTATGGCTACACCTTC	CATSDERGYGYTF
TRBV6-2/TRBV6-3	.	medium-sized	TRBJ1-1	TGTGCCAGCGGGGCAGGGACTGAAGCTTTCTTT	CASGAGTEAFF
TRBV19	TRBD2	.	TRBJ2-3	TGTGCCAGTAGTAGGACTAGCGGGGGGCGCCCCACAGATACGCAGTATTTT	CASSRTSGGRPTDTQYF
TRBV5-3	.	large	TRBJ1-5	TGTGCCAGAAGCTTGGAGGGGACAACTTATCAGCCCCAGCATTTT	CARSLEGTTYQPQHF
TRBV9	.	once	TRBJ2-7	TGTGCCAGCAGCGTAGATACTGGGTTCTACGAGCAGTACTTC	CASSVDTGFYEQYF
TRBV20-1	TRBD1	medium-sized	TRBJ1-1	TGCAGTGCTAAAGGGGGCACTACGGACACTGAAGCTTTCTTT	CSAKGGTTDTEAFF
TRBV5-4	.	large	TRBJ1-2	TGTGCCAGCAGCCCTTATAAAAATACAGGATACTATGGCTACACCTTC	CASSPYKNTGYYGYTF
TRBV20-1	.	medium-sized	TRBJ2-2	TGCAGTGCTGGACGTGAAGGCTACACCGGGGAGCTGTTTTTT	CSAGREGYTGELFF
TRBV5-1	.	medium-sized	TRBJ2-5	TGCGCCAGCAGCCCGGCGGGGATTCAAGAGACCCAGTACTTC	CASSPAGIQETQYF
TRBV6-1	TRBD1	medium-sized	TRBJ1-5	TGTGCCAGCAGTGAAGCTGAAACCTTTCCGGGACAGGGGGCATGGAGTGGCAATCAGCCCCAGCATTTT	CASSEAETFPGQGAWSGNQPQHF
TRBV12-3/TRBV12-4	TRBD2	.	TRBJ2-3	TGTGCCAGCAGTGGTGGGGGTAGCGGGGGGAATACGCAGTATTTT	CASSGGGSGGNTQYF
TRBV19	TRBD2	large	TRBJ2-1	TGTGCCAGTAGTACGGGCCGCGGGGGGCTAAACAATGAGCAGTTCTTC	CASSTGRGGLNNEQFF
TRBV27	.	large	TRBJ1-2	TGTGCCAGCAGTTTAACAGCTAACTATGGCTACACCTTC	CASSLTANYGYTF
TRBV19	TRBD1	large	TRBJ2-2	TGTGCCAGGGGACAGGAAGGATGGACCGGGGAGCTGTTTTTT	CARGQEGWTGELFF
TRBV27	.	large	TRBJ2-2	TGTGCCAGCACGGCCGGGGAGGCCGGGGAGCTGTTTTTT	CASTAGEAGELFF
TRBV30	TRBD2	medium-sized	TRBJ2-7	TGTGCCTGGAGCCCGGGACTAGCGGGAGCCGACGAGCAGTACTTC	CAWSPGLAGADEQYF
TRBV20-1	.	medium-sized	TRBJ1-3	TGCAGTGCTAGGGGGGGGAGCTCTGGAAACACCATATATTTT	CSARGGSSGNTIYF
TRBV6-6	.	large	TRBJ2-4	TGTGCCAGCAGTTACAGGGACGCCTCCAGCATTCAGTACTTC	CASSYRDASSIQYF
TRBV6-2/TRBV6-3	.	large	TRBJ2-3	TGTGCCAGCAGCCACGGGGGGACAGACACAGATACGCAGTATTTT	CASSHGGTDTDTQYF
TRBV5-5	TRBD1	medium-sized	TRBJ1-5	TGTGCCAGCAGCGTAAAGGGGGCACGGAATCAGCCCCAGCATTTT	CASSVKGARNQPQHF
TRBV5-1	.	medium-sized	TRBJ2-7	TGCGCCAGCAGCCCGGACCCCGGTTACGAGCAGTACTTC	CASSPDPGYEQYF
TRBV4-1	.	few	TRBJ1-3	TGCGCCAGCAGCCAAGATCCGGGAAACACCATATATTTT	CASSQDPGNTIYF
TRBV12-3/TRBV12-4	.	medium-sized	TRBJ2-7	TGTGCCAGCAGTTGGGGGACGGGACTGTTTACCGAGCAGTACTTC	CASSWGTGLFTEQYF
TRBV12-3/TRBV12-4	TRBD1	medium-sized	TRBJ1-1	TGTGCCAGCAATCCCGGGACAGGAACTGAAGCTTTCTTT	CASNPGTGTEAFF
TRBV5-1	.	.	TRBJ2-1	TGCGCCAGCGCCCGGGACATCTACAATGAGCAGTTCTTC	CASARDIYNEQFF
TRBV7-2	.	medium-sized	TRBJ2-7	TGTGCCAGCACGTTCGTATTGCCAGATTCCTTCCTACGTTCCTACGAGCAGTACTTC	CASTFVLPDSFLRSYEQYF
TRBV6-6	TRBD2	few	TRBJ2-1	TGTGCCAGCAGCCGCCGACTAGCGGGGGGGGTCAATGAGCAGTTCTTC	CASSRRLAGGVNEQFF
TRBV30	TRBD1	large	TRBJ1-1	TGTGCCTGGAGTTGGTTACCGGGACAGGGGACATTAGAAGCTTTCTTT	CAWSWLPGQGTLEAFF
TRBV7-7	TRBD1	few	TRBJ2-2	TGTGCTAGCAGCTTAACAGGGGACAGGGGGGAGCTGTTTTTT	CASSLTGDRGELFF
TRBV12-3/TRBV12-4	TRBD2	large	TRBJ2-2	TGTGCCAGCAGTCCGCTAGCGGGGACTGTGGAGCTGTTTTTT	CASSPLAGTVELFF
TRBV19	TRBD2	.	TRBJ2-1	TGTGCCAGTAGTATCCTTACTAGCGGCATCTACAATGAGCAGTTCTTC	CASSILTSGIYNEQFF
TRBV7-2	TRBD1	medium-sized	TRBJ1-4	TGTGCCAGCAGCTTTGCCGGGACAGGAGAAAAACTGTTTTTT	CASSFAGTGEKLFF
TRBV27	.	large	TRBJ1-1	TGTGCCAGCAGAATAGTCCAGGGAGGCACTGAAGCTTTCTTT	CASRIVQGGTEAFF
TRBV12-3/TRBV12-4	.	large	TRBJ1-2	TGTGCCAGCAGTGAGGGACCTTATGGCTACACCTTC	CASSEGPYGYTF
TRBV27	.	large	TRBJ1-6	TGTGCCAGCAGTCTCAATAATTCACCCCTCCACTTT	CASSLNNSPLHF
TRBV14	.	.	TRBJ1-1	TGTGCCAGCAGCCTTAGAGGAAGGGGATTGAACACTGAAGCTTTCTTT	CASSLRGRGLNTEAFF